The rows below give T cell receptor beta chains drawn from one sample of a study of identical twins. One entry per CDR3 protein, called by TCRdb with MiXCR from the 5' RACE reads. The sample carries about 520,000 distinct CDR3 sequences, roughly a fifth recorded once. A further study also used this sample, focusing on T cells expressing NK-cell markers.

Sequenced: CD4+ T cells sorted from blood. Every receptor here comes from a woman younger than 30 in good health. Each CDR3 is given with its conserved first and last residue. The order of the fields is V gene, clone size, CDR3 protein. The listing skips clone size in some rows; elsewhere it reads once, few, many or a size class.

v_call: TRBV7-9
clone_size: few
cdr3_aa: CASSFSSQREKLFF

v_call: TRBV29-1
clone_size: -
cdr3_aa: CSVLGFANYGYTF

v_call: TRBV6-2/TRBV6-3
clone_size: few
cdr3_aa: CASKPGISQETQYF

v_call: TRBV4-3
clone_size: many
cdr3_aa: CASSQDSGRGYTF

v_call: TRBV5-1
clone_size: few
cdr3_aa: CASSFWTGGGIVNEQFF

v_call: TRBV24-1
clone_size: -
cdr3_aa: CATSDSSGGGRTGELFF

v_call: TRBV12-3/TRBV12-4
clone_size: -
cdr3_aa: CASSPLGGRTGELFF

v_call: TRBV12-3/TRBV12-4
clone_size: few
cdr3_aa: CASSLGGGEQYF

v_call: TRBV5-1
clone_size: many
cdr3_aa: CASSFSGVNQPQHF

v_call: TRBV10-2
clone_size: once
cdr3_aa: CASSGMWGTEAFF

v_call: TRBV12-3/TRBV12-4
clone_size: few
cdr3_aa: CASSLTFSANGNQPQHF

v_call: TRBV5-5
clone_size: -
cdr3_aa: CASSFVGNEKLFF

v_call: TRBV4-3
clone_size: once
cdr3_aa: CASSKGDRGTHNEQFF

v_call: TRBV20-1
clone_size: -
cdr3_aa: CSASGGDRYEQYF

v_call: TRBV20-1
clone_size: many
cdr3_aa: CSASGRGRNQPQHF

v_call: TRBV10-2
clone_size: -
cdr3_aa: CASKREGVAYGYTF